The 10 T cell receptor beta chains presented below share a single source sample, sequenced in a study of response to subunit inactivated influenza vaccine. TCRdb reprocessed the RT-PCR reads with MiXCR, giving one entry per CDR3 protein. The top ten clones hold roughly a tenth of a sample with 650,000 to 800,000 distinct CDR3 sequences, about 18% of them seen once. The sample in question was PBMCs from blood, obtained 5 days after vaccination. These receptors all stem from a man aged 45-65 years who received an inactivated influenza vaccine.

In nucleotides, the CDR3 is TGCAGTGCTAGAGATCCCAGGGGTGCGCGCTATGGCTACACCTTC. It is translated as CSARDPRGARYGYTF. The gene calls are TRBV20-1 and TRBJ1-2, with TRBD1 as a possible D gene (6 bases). The CDR3 contains 15 residues. Germline values: CDR1 DFQATT, CDR2 SNEGSKA (reference sequence). The germline V and J ends were trimmed by 0 bases and 4 bases, with 15 bases remaining between them.

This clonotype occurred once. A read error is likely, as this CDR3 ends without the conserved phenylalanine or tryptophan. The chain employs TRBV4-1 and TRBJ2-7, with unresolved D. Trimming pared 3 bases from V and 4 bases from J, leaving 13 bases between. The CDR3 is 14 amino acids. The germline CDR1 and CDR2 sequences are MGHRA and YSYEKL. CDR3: CASSHNSGYYEQYL. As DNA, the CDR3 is TGCGCCAGCAGCCATAATTCGGGTTATTACGAGCAGTACTTG.

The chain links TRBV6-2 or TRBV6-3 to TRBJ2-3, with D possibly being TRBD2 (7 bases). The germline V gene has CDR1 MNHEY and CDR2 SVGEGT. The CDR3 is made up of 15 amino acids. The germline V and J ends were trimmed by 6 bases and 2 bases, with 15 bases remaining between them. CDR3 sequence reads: CASRISGTPTDTQYF. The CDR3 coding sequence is TGTGCCAGCAGGATAAGCGGGACACCCACAGATACGCAGTATTTT.

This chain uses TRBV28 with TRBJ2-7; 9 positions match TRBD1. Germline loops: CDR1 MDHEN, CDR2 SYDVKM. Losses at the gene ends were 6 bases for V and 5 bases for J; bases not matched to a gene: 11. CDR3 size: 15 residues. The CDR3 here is CASRSTGTGYHEQYF. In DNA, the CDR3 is TGTGCCAGCAGATCGACCGGGACAGGGTATCACGAGCAGTACTTC.

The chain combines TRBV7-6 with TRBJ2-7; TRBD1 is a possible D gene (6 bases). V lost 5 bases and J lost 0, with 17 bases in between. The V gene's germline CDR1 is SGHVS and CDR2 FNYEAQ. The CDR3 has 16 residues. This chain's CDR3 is CASSPNRVGFSYEQYF. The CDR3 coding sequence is TGTGCCAGCAGCCCAAACAGGGTCGGCTTCTCCTACGAGCAGTACTTC.

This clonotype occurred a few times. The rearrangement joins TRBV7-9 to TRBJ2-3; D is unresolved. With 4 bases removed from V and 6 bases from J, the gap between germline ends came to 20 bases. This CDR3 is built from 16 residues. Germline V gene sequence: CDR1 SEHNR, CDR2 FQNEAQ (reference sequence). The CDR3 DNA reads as TGTGCCAGCAGCTCCCGTTTTGAAGGCGCATCGGATACGCAGTATTTT. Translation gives CASSSRFEGASDTQYF. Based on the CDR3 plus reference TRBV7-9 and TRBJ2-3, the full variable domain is DTGVSQNPRHKITKRGQNVTFRCDPISEHNRLYWYRQTLGQGPEFLTYFQNEAQLEKSRLLSDRFSAERPKGSFSTLEIQRTEQGDSAMYLCASSSRFEGASDTQYFGPGTRLTVL.

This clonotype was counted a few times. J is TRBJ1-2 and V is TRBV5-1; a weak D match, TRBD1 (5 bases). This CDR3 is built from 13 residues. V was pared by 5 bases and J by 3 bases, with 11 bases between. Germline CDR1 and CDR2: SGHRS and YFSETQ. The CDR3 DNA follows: TGCGCCAGCAGTCGGGGGGGGGACTATGGCTACACCTTC. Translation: CASSRGGDYGYTF. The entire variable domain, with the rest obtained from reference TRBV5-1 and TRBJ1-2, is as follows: KAGVTQTPRYLIKTRGQQVTLSCSPISGHRSVSWYQQTPGQGLQFLFEYFSETQRNKGNFPGRFSGRQFSNSRSEMNVSTLELGDSALYLCASSRGGDYGYTFGSGTRLTVV.

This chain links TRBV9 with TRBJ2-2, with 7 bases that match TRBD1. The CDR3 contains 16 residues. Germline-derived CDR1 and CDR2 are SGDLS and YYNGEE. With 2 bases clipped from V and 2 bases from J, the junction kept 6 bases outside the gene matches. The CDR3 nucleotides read TGTGCCAGCAGCGTCACAGGGGTATCTAACACCGGGGAGCTGTTTTTT. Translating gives CASSVTGVSNTGELFF.

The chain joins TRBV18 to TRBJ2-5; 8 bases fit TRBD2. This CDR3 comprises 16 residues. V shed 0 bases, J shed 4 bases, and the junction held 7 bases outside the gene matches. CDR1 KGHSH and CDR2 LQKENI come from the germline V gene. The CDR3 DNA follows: TGTGCCAGCTCACCACCCGGTCTAGCGGGCCCAGAGACCCAGTACTTC. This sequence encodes CASSPPGLAGPETQYF.

The CDR3: CASSKEGGRKEKLFF. Written as DNA, the CDR3 is TGTGCCAGCAGCAAAGAGGGGGGGCGGAAAGAAAAACTGTTTTTT. This rearrangement joins TRBV21-1 to TRBJ1-4; TRBD1 was called by the table and not checked on the DNA. TRBV21-1 is shown as a pseudogene. This CDR3 region has 15 residues.